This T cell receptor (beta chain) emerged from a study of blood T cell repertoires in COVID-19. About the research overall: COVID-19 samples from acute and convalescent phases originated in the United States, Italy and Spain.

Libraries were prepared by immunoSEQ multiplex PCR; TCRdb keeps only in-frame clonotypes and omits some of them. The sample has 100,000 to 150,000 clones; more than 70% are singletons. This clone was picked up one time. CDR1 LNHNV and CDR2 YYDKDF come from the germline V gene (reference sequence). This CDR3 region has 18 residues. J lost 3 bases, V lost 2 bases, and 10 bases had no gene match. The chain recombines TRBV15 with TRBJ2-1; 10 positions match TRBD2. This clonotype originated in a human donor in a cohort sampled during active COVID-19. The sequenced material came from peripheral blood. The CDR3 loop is CATSRTRLAGGIYNEQFF. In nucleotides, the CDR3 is TGTGCCACCAGCAGAACCCGTTTAGCGGGGGGAATCTACAATGAGCAGTTCTTC.